These T cell receptor beta chains were read from a single sample in a study of T-cell reconstitution after alpha-beta-depleted transplantation in children. MiXCR, run by TCRdb on the PCR reads, gives a single entry per CDR3 protein. The sample comprises roughly 170,000 distinct CDR3 sequences, about 6.8% of which are singletons, and 3% to 3.5% rests with the top ten. The specimen was PBMCs from the stem cell graft donor, collected from the stem cell graft. These receptors all stem from a human donor who donated a stem cell graft to a child with Wiskott-Aldrich syndrome. Each CDR3 is given with its conserved first and last residue. A D gene is named only where the DNA matches it firmly. A clone size is listed for some rows: how often the clone was seen (once, few, many), or a class if it is expanded.

clone size: many; J gene: TRBJ2-7; D gene: TRBD2; V gene: TRBV7-9; CDR3 protein: CASSLVEAGRYEQYF; CDR3 DNA: TGTGCCAGCAGCTTAGTTGAAGCGGGGAGGTACGAGCAGTACTTC
clone size: -; J gene: TRBJ2-2; D gene: -; V gene: TRBV30; CDR3 protein: CAWSHIVGTSPVGELFF; CDR3 DNA: TGTGCCTGGAGCCACATCGTCGGGACCTCTCCCGTAGGGGAGCTGTTTTTT
clone size: many; J gene: TRBJ2-1; D gene: TRBD2; V gene: TRBV19; CDR3 protein: CASSKGTSGNNEQFF; CDR3 DNA: TGTGCCAGTAGTAAAGGGACTAGCGGGAACAATGAGCAGTTCTTC
clone size: many; J gene: TRBJ2-1; D gene: -; V gene: TRBV7-2; CDR3 protein: CASSLGRGTSDEQFF; CDR3 DNA: TGTGCCAGCAGCTTAGGAAGGGGAACGAGCGACGAGCAGTTCTTC
clone size: many; J gene: TRBJ2-7; D gene: TRBD1; V gene: TRBV7-8; CDR3 protein: CASSLSTGVGQNYEQYF; CDR3 DNA: TGTGCCAGCAGCTTATCGACAGGGGTGGGCCAAAACTACGAGCAGTACTTC
clone size: many; J gene: TRBJ1-5; D gene: -; V gene: TRBV24-1; CDR3 protein: CATSESGRNSNQPQHF; CDR3 DNA: TGTGCCACCAGTGAATCAGGGAGGAATAGCAATCAGCCCCAGCATTTT
clone size: -; J gene: TRBJ2-1; D gene: -; V gene: TRBV5-5; CDR3 protein: CASSWYNQLNEQFF; CDR3 DNA: TGTGCCAGCAGCTGGTATAACCAACTGAATGAGCAGTTCTTC
clone size: many; J gene: TRBJ2-2; D gene: -; V gene: TRBV6-1; CDR3 protein: CASMQGTNTGELFF; CDR3 DNA: TGTGCCAGCATGCAAGGAACGAACACCGGGGAGCTGTTTTTT
clone size: many; J gene: TRBJ2-1; D gene: -; V gene: TRBV20-1; CDR3 protein: CSGGSYNEQFF; CDR3 DNA: TGCAGTGGGGGCAGCTACAATGAGCAGTTCTTC
clone size: many; J gene: TRBJ2-1; D gene: -; V gene: TRBV20-1; CDR3 protein: CSGQPGTEWNEQFF; CDR3 DNA: TGCAGTGGACAACCCGGGACGGAATGGAATGAGCAGTTCTTC
clone size: -; J gene: TRBJ2-3; D gene: -; V gene: TRBV7-2; CDR3 protein: CASSPKGAGWSDTQYF; CDR3 DNA: TGTGCCAGCAGCCCAAAAGGGGCGGGCTGGTCGGATACGCAGTATTTT
clone size: many; J gene: TRBJ2-5; D gene: TRBD2; V gene: TRBV15; CDR3 protein: CATSNGLVRETQYF; CDR3 DNA: TGTGCCACCAGCAACGGACTAGTCAGGGAGACCCAGTACTTC
clone size: many; J gene: TRBJ2-1; D gene: TRBD2; V gene: TRBV9; CDR3 protein: CASTVAGEPYNEQFF; CDR3 DNA: TGTGCCAGCACCGTAGCGGGGGAGCCTTACAATGAGCAGTTCTTC
clone size: many; J gene: TRBJ2-3; D gene: TRBD1; V gene: TRBV7-2; CDR3 protein: CASSFGTGDTQYF; CDR3 DNA: TGTGCCAGCAGCTTTGGGACAGGGGATACGCAGTATTTT
clone size: -; J gene: TRBJ1-4; D gene: -; V gene: TRBV11-2; CDR3 protein: CASSSIWSMAVFF; CDR3 DNA: TGTGCCAGCAGCTCCATATGGTCCATGGCGGTGTTTTTT
clone size: many; J gene: TRBJ2-3; D gene: TRBD2; V gene: TRBV5-6; CDR3 protein: CASRQTSGGVFTDTQYF; CDR3 DNA: TGTGCCAGCAGGCAGACTAGCGGGGGGGTTTTCACAGATACGCAGTATTTT
clone size: -; J gene: TRBJ1-1; D gene: -; V gene: TRBV6-2/TRBV6-3; CDR3 protein: CASSPSAFTEAFF; CDR3 DNA: TGTGCCAGCAGTCCCTCAGCCTTCACTGAAGCTTTCTTT
clone size: many; J gene: TRBJ1-1; D gene: TRBD1; V gene: TRBV12-3/TRBV12-4; CDR3 protein: CASSLTYSGTGGTNTEAFF; CDR3 DNA: TGTGCCAGCAGTTTAACTTACTCCGGGACAGGGGGCACGAACACTGAAGCTTTCTTT
clone size: many; J gene: TRBJ2-3; D gene: -; V gene: TRBV20-1; CDR3 protein: CSAPTQGLRADTQYF; CDR3 DNA: TGCAGTGCCCCAACACAGGGCCTCAGGGCGGATACGCAGTATTTT
clone size: many; J gene: TRBJ2-1; D gene: -; V gene: TRBV29-1; CDR3 protein: CSVRQGSPYNEQFF; CDR3 DNA: TGCAGCGTCCGCCAGGGAAGTCCCTACAATGAGCAGTTCTTC
clone size: many; J gene: TRBJ1-5; D gene: TRBD1; V gene: TRBV6-2/TRBV6-3; CDR3 protein: CASSSGQAPNQPQHF; CDR3 DNA: TGTGCCAGCAGTTCCGGACAGGCGCCCAATCAGCCCCAGCATTTT
clone size: few; J gene: TRBJ2-3; D gene: -; V gene: TRBV12-3/TRBV12-4; CDR3 protein: CASSLVQIADRTDTQYF; CDR3 DNA: TGTGCCAGCAGTTTAGTACAGATAGCGGACCGCACAGATACGCAGTATTTT
clone size: many; J gene: TRBJ1-4; D gene: -; V gene: TRBV15; CDR3 protein: CATSRGLPGRDDEKLFF; CDR3 DNA: TGTGCCACCAGCAGAGGCCTACCGGGACGGGACGATGAAAAACTGTTTTTT
clone size: many; J gene: TRBJ1-4; D gene: TRBD1; V gene: TRBV7-9; CDR3 protein: CASSTQGTGEKLFF; CDR3 DNA: TGTGCCAGCAGCACCCAGGGGACAGGCGAAAAACTGTTTTTT
clone size: many; J gene: TRBJ1-6; D gene: -; V gene: TRBV6-5; CDR3 protein: CASSRLDNRLYSPLHF; CDR3 DNA: TGTGCCAGCAGTCGGCTGGATAATCGCCTTTATTCACCCCTCCACTTT
clone size: -; J gene: TRBJ2-3; D gene: TRBD2; V gene: TRBV12-3/TRBV12-4; CDR3 protein: CAFWRLVPLAGASTDTQYF; CDR3 DNA: TGTGCCTTCTGGCGTCTCGTACCCCTAGCGGGGGCCTCCACAGATACGCAGTATTTT
clone size: many; J gene: TRBJ2-4; D gene: -; V gene: TRBV12-3/TRBV12-4; CDR3 protein: CASSFASGFIAKNIQYF; CDR3 DNA: TGTGCCAGCAGTTTCGCCAGCGGTTTCATAGCCAAAAACATTCAGTACTTC
clone size: many; J gene: TRBJ2-1; D gene: -; V gene: TRBV6-5; CDR3 protein: CASRALGVKVEFF; CDR3 DNA: TGTGCCAGCAGGGCGCTAGGAGTTAAGGTGGAGTTCTTC
clone size: -; J gene: TRBJ2-1; D gene: TRBD1; V gene: TRBV5-5; CDR3 protein: CAISSGERDRFYNEQFF; CDR3 DNA: TGTGCCATCAGCTCCGGAGAACGGGACAGGTTCTACAATGAGCAGTTCTTC
clone size: many; J gene: TRBJ2-7; D gene: -; V gene: TRBV6-1; CDR3 protein: CASSPGLSSYEQYF; CDR3 DNA: TGTGCCAGCAGCCCGGGACTGAGCTCCTACGAGCAGTACTTC
clone size: many; J gene: TRBJ2-7; D gene: TRBD1; V gene: TRBV12-3/TRBV12-4; CDR3 protein: CASRQGTGGLDEQYF; CDR3 DNA: TGTGCCAGCAGACAGGGGACAGGGGGCCTCGACGAGCAGTACTTC
clone size: many; J gene: TRBJ2-1; D gene: -; V gene: TRBV24-1; CDR3 protein: CATSDATSVSYNEQFF; CDR3 DNA: TGTGCCACCAGTGACGCGACTAGTGTCTCCTACAATGAGCAGTTCTTC
clone size: once; J gene: TRBJ2-1; D gene: -; V gene: TRBV5-6; CDR3 protein: CASSSGDFYNEQFF; CDR3 DNA: TGTGCCAGCAGCTCCGGGGACTTCTACAATGAGCAGTTCTTC
clone size: few; J gene: TRBJ1-2; D gene: -; V gene: TRBV20-1; CDR3 protein: CSARLSTGARGYTF; CDR3 DNA: TGCAGTGCTAGGCTCTCCACGGGGGCGCGGGGCTACACCTTC
clone size: many; J gene: TRBJ2-7; D gene: -; V gene: TRBV10-3; CDR3 protein: CAISEDRNEQYF; CDR3 DNA: TGTGCCATCAGTGAAGACCGAAACGAGCAGTACTTC
clone size: many; J gene: TRBJ2-1; D gene: TRBD2; V gene: TRBV20-1; CDR3 protein: CSARESSGGVMSYNEQFF; CDR3 DNA: TGCAGTGCTAGAGAGTCTAGCGGGGGGGTGATGTCCTACAATGAGCAGTTCTTC
clone size: many; J gene: TRBJ1-6; D gene: TRBD1; V gene: TRBV18; CDR3 protein: CASSPNTGTGKSPLHF; CDR3 DNA: TGTGCCAGCTCACCGAACACCGGGACAGGGAAATCACCCCTCCACTTT
clone size: -; J gene: TRBJ2-7; D gene: -; V gene: TRBV20-1; CDR3 protein: CSARERATSYEQYF; CDR3 DNA: TGCAGTGCTAGAGAAAGGGCAACCTCCTACGAGCAGTACTTC
clone size: many; J gene: TRBJ1-6; D gene: -; V gene: TRBV20-1; CDR3 protein: CSASLGGRVNSPLHF; CDR3 DNA: TGCAGTGCTAGTTTAGGGGGTAGGGTGAATTCACCCCTCCACTTT
clone size: few; J gene: TRBJ2-6; D gene: -; V gene: TRBV27; CDR3 protein: CASSLSERALVFSGANVLTF; CDR3 DNA: TGTGCCAGCAGTTTATCGGAGAGGGCCTTGGTTTTCTCTGGGGCCAACGTCCTGACTTTC
clone size: -; J gene: TRBJ2-1; D gene: TRBD1; V gene: TRBV24-1; CDR3 protein: CATSDLDRAYNEQFF; CDR3 DNA: TGTGCCACCAGTGATCTGGACAGGGCCTACAATGAGCAGTTCTTC
clone size: -; J gene: TRBJ2-3; D gene: -; V gene: TRBV7-2; CDR3 protein: CASSLYGINTDTQYF; CDR3 DNA: TGTGCCAGCAGCTTATACGGAATAAACACAGATACGCAGTATTTT
clone size: many; J gene: TRBJ2-1; D gene: -; V gene: TRBV5-1; CDR3 protein: CASSFSSGEQFF; CDR3 DNA: TGCGCCAGCAGCTTCTCAAGCGGGGAGCAGTTCTTC
clone size: many; J gene: TRBJ1-1; D gene: TRBD1; V gene: TRBV12-3/TRBV12-4; CDR3 protein: CASSYNTGVWTEAFF; CDR3 DNA: TGTGCCAGCAGTTACAATACAGGGGTGTGGACTGAAGCTTTCTTT
clone size: many; J gene: TRBJ2-1; D gene: -; V gene: TRBV24-1; CDR3 protein: CATSEGIGEQFF; CDR3 DNA: TGTGCCACCAGTGAGGGGATCGGTGAGCAGTTCTTC
clone size: -; J gene: TRBJ1-2; D gene: -; V gene: TRBV7-2; CDR3 protein: CASSPQGIGAGVFLYGYTF; CDR3 DNA: TGTGCCAGCAGCCCACAGGGTATAGGGGCTGGCGTTTTTCTCTATGGCTACACCTTC
clone size: many; J gene: TRBJ2-3; D gene: -; V gene: TRBV7-8; CDR3 protein: CASSAGAGAQYF; CDR3 DNA: TGTGCCAGCAGTGCGGGGGCGGGGGCGCAGTATTTT
clone size: many; J gene: TRBJ2-2; D gene: -; V gene: TRBV4-2; CDR3 protein: CASSQDYGGDTGELFF; CDR3 DNA: TGTGCCAGCAGCCAAGATTACGGGGGCGACACCGGGGAGCTGTTTTTT
clone size: -; J gene: TRBJ2-1; D gene: TRBD2; V gene: TRBV7-9; CDR3 protein: CASSLPNWREIDEQFF; CDR3 DNA: TGTGCCAGCAGCTTACCCAATTGGCGGGAGATCGATGAGCAGTTCTTC
clone size: many; J gene: TRBJ2-3; D gene: TRBD2; V gene: TRBV7-9; CDR3 protein: CASSRLGGGADTQYF; CDR3 DNA: TGTGCCAGCAGCCGTCTTGGCGGGGGGGCAGATACGCAGTATTTT
clone size: many; J gene: TRBJ1-1; D gene: -; V gene: TRBV5-1; CDR3 protein: CASSFFEGNTEAFF; CDR3 DNA: TGCGCCAGCAGCTTTTTCGAGGGAAACACTGAAGCTTTCTTT
clone size: many; J gene: TRBJ2-1; D gene: TRBD2; V gene: TRBV18; CDR3 protein: CASSPRLAAPLGSYNEQFF; CDR3 DNA: TGTGCCAGCTCACCCAGACTAGCGGCTCCCCTGGGCTCCTACAATGAGCAGTTCTTC
clone size: many; J gene: TRBJ2-7; D gene: TRBD1; V gene: TRBV24-1; CDR3 protein: CATSDPGQGAYEQYF; CDR3 DNA: TGTGCCACCAGTGACCCGGGACAGGGGGCCTACGAGCAGTACTTC